Following are 27 T cell receptor beta chains from one sample sequenced in a study of T cells after yellow fever vaccination (dated by TCRdb to between 2018 and 2021). The library was built by means of 5' RACE. Instrument on record: Illumina HiSeq 2500. In-frame beta chains were kept once TCRdb had trimmed the public reads at Q25 with fastp and called clones with MiXCR. CDR3 protein duplicates are merged, each entry listing the most common genes and DNA. The sample records roughly 250,000 distinct CDR3 sequences, under 15% of which are singletons. 0.4% to 0.55% of the sample is taken by the ten largest. This sample's treatment or condition label indicates: live attenuated yellow fever vaccine strain. Sequencing was performed on CD4+ T cells sorted from PBMCs, taken 45 days after the yellow fever booster vaccination. These receptors originate from a man aged 25-40 years who received the YFV17D yellow fever vaccine.

This clonotype was found many times. This chain uses TRBV20-1 with TRBJ2-1, with 9 nucleotides matching TRBD2. From germline, CDR1 is DFQATT and CDR2 SNEGSKA (reference sequence). J gave up 11 bases and V 0 bases, and 8 bases lay outside the gene matches. This CDR3 has 14 residues. The CDR3 DNA reads TGCAGTGCTAGAGATCCCCTAGCGGGATGGAAGCAGTTCTTC. Translation: CSARDPLAGWKQFF.

For this clonotype: One end of the junction is discordant with germline, which a read error may explain. The V call is TRBV20-1, the J call TRBJ2-7, with TRBD2 identical over 7 bases. The CDR3 covers 11 residues. The germline V gene has CDR1 DFQATT and CDR2 SNEGSKA (reference sequence). The CDR3 loop is CSAARGEEQYF. In nucleotides, the CDR3 is TGCAGTGCTGCCCGGGGGGAGGAGCAGTACTTT.

The rearrangement uses TRBV28 and TRBJ2-1; 11 bases fit TRBD1. V lost 2 bases to trimming and J lost 2 bases; unmatched junction nucleotides: 2. Looked up from germline, CDR1 is MDHEN and CDR2 is SYDVKM. CDR3 length equals 16 residues. This CDR3 is CASSLGGQGAYNEQFF. Written as DNA, the CDR3 is TGTGCCAGCAGTTTAGGGGGACAGGGGGCCTACAATGAGCAGTTCTTC.

This clonotype was picked up a small number of times. The chain links TRBV20-1 to TRBJ2-7; a possible D gene is TRBD1 (5 bases). The ends were cut back, 3 bases at V and 2 bases at J, with 5 bases in the middle. CDR1 is DFQATT and CDR2 is SNEGSKA in the germline V gene (reference sequence). This CDR3 spans 11 amino acids. CDR3 region: CSARTAYEQYF. CDR3 coding DNA: TGCAGTGCTAGGACAGCCTACGAGCAGTACTTC.

This clonotype has a handful of counts. V gene TRBV7-2 combines with J gene TRBJ1-1; TRBD1 matches 7 bases. CDR1 is SGHTA and CDR2 is FQGNSA in the germline V gene. This CDR3 spans 14 amino acids. V lost 3 bases to trimming and J lost 1 base; unmatched junction nucleotides: 2. The CDR3 DNA reads TGTGCCAGCAGCTTTAAGGGGGCGAACACTGAAGCTTTCTTT. Its protein product is CASSFKGANTEAFF.

The gene calls are TRBV6-1 and TRBJ2-1; D ambiguous. The germline V gene encodes CDR1 MNHNS and CDR2 SASEGT. The CDR3 runs to 14 residues. V lost 9 bases to trimming and J lost 0 bases, with 12 bases between them. CDR3 sequence: CASQKGGSYNEQFF. CDR3 in DNA: TGTGCCAGTCAGAAGGGTGGCTCCTACAATGAGCAGTTCTTC.

This clonotype came up a few times. V gene TRBV7-2 combines with J gene TRBJ1-2; D is unclear. CDR1 and CDR2 (germline): SGHTA, FQGNSA. V dropped 1 base and J dropped 8 bases, with 8 bases sitting between them. This CDR3 spans 12 amino acids. CDR3 protein: CASSLEVSGYTF. The CDR3, as DNA: TGTGCCAGCAGCTTAGAGGTTAGCGGCTACACCTTC. Based on the CDR3 plus reference TRBV7-2 and TRBJ1-2, the full variable domain is GAGVSQSPSNKVTEKGKDVELRCDPISGHTALYWYRQSLGQGLEFLIYFQGNSAPDKSGLPSDRFSAERTGGSVSTLTIQRTQQEDSAVYLCASSLEVSGYTFGSGTRLTVV.

The chain carries TRBV20-1 and TRBJ2-7; maybe TRBD1 (5 bases). CDR1 and CDR2 (germline): DFQATT, SNEGSKA (reference sequence). Trimming took off 2 bases at V and 5 bases at J, with 16 bases between the two ends. There are 14 residues in the CDR3. For the CDR3, the DNA is TGCAGTGCTAGATCAGGGATAGCAAGCAACGAGCAGTACTTC. Encoded protein: CSARSGIASNEQYF.

The chain joins TRBV5-4 to TRBJ2-2; D possibly corresponds to TRBD2 (6 bases). Germline V gene lookup returns CDR1 SGHNT and CDR2 YYREEE (reference sequence). The CDR3 is 16 amino acids. Trimming removed 4 bases at V and 0 bases at J, with 13 bases between. Written as DNA, the CDR3 is TGTGCCAGCAGCCCTAAGACTAGTTCGAACACCGGGGAGCTGTTTTTT. Encoded protein: CASSPKTSSNTGELFF. Full variable domain (missing parts from reference TRBV5-4 and TRBJ2-2): ETGVTQSPTHLIKTRGQQVTLRCSSQSGHNTVSWYQQALGQGPQFIFQYYREEENGRGNFPPRFSGLQFPNYSSELNVNALELDDSALYLCASSPKTSSNTGELFFGEGSRLTVL.

This chain joins TRBV6-1 and TRBJ1-5; D gene unclear. CDR3 length: 14 amino acids. CDR1 and CDR2 from the germline V gene are MNHNS and SASEGT. Trimming took off 9 bases at V and 3 bases at J, with 15 bases between the two ends. The CDR3 DNA follows: TGTGCCAGTACACGTTCAGGTTACAATCAGCCCCAGCATTTT. This gives the protein CASTRSGYNQPQHF.

This clonotype was seen a few times. The gene calls are TRBV12-3 or TRBV12-4 and TRBJ2-1, with D uncertain. Trimming removed 6 bases at V and 13 bases at J, with 19 bases between. This CDR3 is built from 13 residues. The CDR3 sequence is CASRRADRNGQFF. The CDR3 DNA sequence: TGTGCCAGCAGGCGCGCCGACCGCAATGGACAGTTCTTC.

In its sample, this clonotype was seen a few times. The genes are TRBV12-3 or TRBV12-4 and TRBJ1-2; the D is unclear. This CDR3 contains 13 residues. V was shortened by 2 bases and J by 5 bases, with 9 bases between the two germline ends. The CDR3 sequence is CASSLLEDYGYTF. The DNA of the CDR3 is TGTGCCAGCAGTTTACTGGAGGATTATGGCTACACCTTC.

This clonotype has only a few counts. The genes are TRBV27 and TRBJ2-1, with D possibly TRBD2 on 6 matching bases. The CDR3 sequence is 15 residues long. V dropped 7 bases and J dropped 0 bases, with 13 bases sitting between them. The germline CDR1 and CDR2 sequences are MNHEY and SMNVEV (reference sequence). The CDR3 DNA sequence: TGTGCCAGCACACCCGGGACTGGCTCCTACAATGAGCAGTTCTTC. It encodes CASTPGTGSYNEQFF.

The chain has TRBV5-1 and TRBJ2-5; 7 bases are a match to TRBD1. From germline, CDR1 is SGHRS and CDR2 YFSETQ. The CDR3 is 14 amino acids. Unmatched junction bases numbered 5, after V lost 5 bases and J lost 1 base. The CDR3: CASSEQGIQETQYF. The CDR3 region has the DNA TGCGCCAGCAGTGAACAGGGGATCCAAGAGACCCAGTACTTC.

CDR3 coding DNA: TGTGCCAGCAGCTTAGGGGGTTTGGATACGCAGTATTTT. Protein: CASSLGGLDTQYF. V usage is TRBV11-3 and J usage is TRBJ2-3; D call uncertain. The CDR3 has 13 residues. Germline-derived CDR1 and CDR2 are SGHNT and YENEEA. Trimming cost V 1 base and J 6 bases, with 8 bases left between them.

This clonotype was seen a few times. This sequence joins TRBV4-3 and TRBJ2-5, with 8 bases identical to TRBD1. The CDR3 is made up of 14 amino acids. In germline, CDR1 is LGHNA, CDR2 YSLEER. V dropped 1 base and J dropped 5; count of bases not matched to a gene: 3. The CDR3: CASSQGTGRETQYF. CDR3 in DNA: TGCGCCAGCAGCCAAGGGACAGGGCGGGAGACCCAGTACTTC.

The V and J genes are TRBV10-3 and TRBJ2-3, with D perhaps TRBD2 (5 bases). The V and J ends lost 6 bases and 0 bases respectively, with 16 bases between them. Germline loops: CDR1 ENHRY, CDR2 SYGVKD. CDR3 length equals 16 residues. The chain's CDR3 is CAIRGEKLASTDTQYF. CDR3 nucleotide sequence: TGTGCCATCAGAGGAGAGAAGTTAGCGAGCACAGATACGCAGTATTTT.

This clonotype was counted a few times. The chain is built from TRBV7-2 and TRBJ1-2; perhaps TRBD1 as D (5 bases). V lost 5 bases, J lost 8 bases, and 15 bases lay in between. Germline loops: CDR1 SGHTA, CDR2 FQGNSA. The CDR3 runs to 13 residues. The CDR3 sequence: CASSENRQKGYTF. The CDR3 DNA reads as TGTGCCAGCAGCGAGAACCGACAGAAGGGCTACACCTTC.

This clonotype turned up a few times. The chain links TRBV20-1 to TRBJ2-3, with 7 bases identical to TRBD2. This CDR3 comprises 14 residues. The V gene end was trimmed by 3 bases and the J gene end by 1 base; junction bases not matched to a gene: 4. The germline V gene has CDR1 DFQATT and CDR2 SNEGSKA (reference sequence). As DNA, the CDR3 is TGCAGTGCTAGGGGTGGGAGGGGCACAGATACGCAGTATTTT. Encoded protein: CSARGGRGTDTQYF.

This clonotype was seen only a few times. V usage is TRBV12-5 and J usage is TRBJ2-6, with TRBD1 matching over 9 bases. CDR3 size: 18 residues. Germline V gives CDR1 LGHNT, CDR2 FRNRAP. The junction had 9 bases not matched to a gene; V was cut back by 3 bases and J by 3 bases. The CDR3 DNA reads as TGTGCTAGTGGTTTAGGCACAGGGGGCTTTTATGGGGCCAACGTCCTGACTTTC. Its translation: CASGLGTGGFYGANVLTF.

The chain couples TRBV20-1 to TRBJ1-5; TRBD1 might be the D (5 bases). Germline assignment: CDR1 DFQATT and CDR2 SNEGSKA (reference sequence). Trimming took 5 bases from V and 4 from J, leaving 18 bases between them. CDR3 length: 15 amino acids. The CDR3 nucleotides read TGCAGTGCTCAGAGGGGTCCTAGTCATAATCAGCCCCAGCATTTT. Protein product: CSAQRGPSHNQPQHF.

The sample holds a few counts of this clonotype. V and J are TRBV7-2 and TRBJ2-3, with 11 bases matching TRBD2. Per germline, CDR1 SGHTA and CDR2 FQGNSA. J gave up 9 bases and V 6 bases, and 14 bases lay outside the gene matches. This CDR3 is built from 16 residues. Written as DNA, the CDR3 is TGTGCCAGCAGTAGCTCCGGGACTAGCGGTGGGAGGACGCAGTATTTT. Encoded protein: CASSSSGTSGGRTQYF.

V and J are TRBV20-1 and TRBJ1-5, with 9 nucleotides matching TRBD1. The CDR3 is made up of 14 amino acids. Germline CDR1 is DFQATT and CDR2 is SNEGSKA (reference sequence). The ends lost 3 bases at V and 6 bases at J; junction bases unmatched: 6. CDR3 DNA sequence: TGCAGTGCTAGCCCGGGACAGGGTGTTCAGCCCCAGCATTTT. Translation gives CSASPGQGVQPQHF.

This clonotype appeared a few times. This chain connects TRBV7-2 to TRBJ2-5; 7 positions agree with TRBD1. This CDR3 is 16 amino acids long. J was trimmed by 0 bases and V by 4 bases; bases with no gene match: 8. Germline-derived CDR1 and CDR2 are SGHTA and FQGNSA. The CDR3 nucleotides read TGTGCCAGCAGCTCCGGACAGGTGTTGTACCAAGAGACCCAGTACTTC. As protein: CASSSGQVLYQETQYF.

At least ten counts were recorded for this clonotype. The chain is built from TRBV10-3 and TRBJ2-3, with D perhaps assigned TRBD1 or TRBD2 (5 bases each). Germline loops: CDR1 ENHRY, CDR2 SYGVKD. CDR3 length: 13 residues. V lost 10 bases and J lost 4, with 15 bases in between. Here the CDR3 DNA reads TGTGCCACCCTCAGGGACGGGTCAGATACGCAGTATTTT. The encoded protein is CATLRDGSDTQYF.

Only a few counts were recorded for this clonotype. This rearrangement joins TRBV27 to TRBJ2-1; D unclear. V gave up 6 bases and J gave up 8 bases, with 11 bases separating them. Germline values: CDR1 MNHEY, CDR2 SMNVEV (reference sequence). This CDR3 has 12 amino acids. In nucleotides, the CDR3 is TGTGCCAGCAGGGACGGTAGGGATGAGCAGTTCTTC. Translated: CASRDGRDEQFF.

The chain is built from TRBV5-1 and TRBJ2-5, with 7 bases fitting TRBD2. This CDR3 region has 15 residues. Trimming at V came to 0 bases and at J to 5 bases, leaving 7 bases not matched to a gene. Germline CDR1 is SGHRS and CDR2 is YFSETQ. In DNA, the CDR3 is TGCGCCAGCAGCTTGGATGTTGGGGGGGTCGAGACCCAGTACTTC. Translated, it gives CASSLDVGGVETQYF.